This TCR beta chain is drawn from a study of T-cell reconstitution after alpha-beta-depleted transplantation in children. Study results and limitations: When one year had passed after transplant, most T-cell counts and diversity came from newly produced T cells.

V lost 3 bases to trimming and J lost 2 bases, with 14 bases between them. From germline, CDR1 is DFQATT and CDR2 SNEGSKA (reference sequence). The CDR3 is made up of 14 amino acids. This clonotype was observed at least ten times. Its antigen is unidentified. As it was prepared, the TCRbeta library received unique molecular identifiers. TCRdb ran MiXCR on the PCR reads and lists one entry per CDR3 protein. Of around 200,000 distinct CDR3 sequences in the sample, 9.5% to 13% were seen once. The chain combines TRBV20-1 with TRBJ2-7; D might be TRBD1 or TRBD2, each matching 5 bases. Sequencing was performed on PBMCs, taken before TCRalphabeta/CD19-depleted stem cell transplant. The clonotype originates from a child younger than two with acute myeloid leukemia, due to receive a stem cell transplant. The CDR3 sequence is CSASMVKGPYEQYF. The CDR3 DNA follows: TGCAGTGCTAGTATGGTGAAGGGACCCTACGAGCAGTACTTC.